The rows below give T cell receptor beta chains drawn from one sample of a study of T cell changes during pregnancy in multiple sclerosis. Only in-frame clones appear in the TCRdb table, and some are missing; sequencing was by immunoSEQ multiplex PCR. The sample consists of some 94,000 clones, approximately 90% of them appearing once. The starting material was peripheral blood, obtained in the first trimester of pregnancy. These TCRs come from a female donor in good health, enrolled as a control in a pregnancy study. Each CDR3 is given with its conserved first and last residue. The D gene is left open where the match is weak. Size is stated for part of the rows, as once, few or many counts, or as a class when the clone is expanded.

length: 14
D: NA
size: NA
V: TRBV9
J: TRBJ2-3
DNA: TGTGCCAGCAGCGTGCAGGGTGAGACAGATACGCAGTATTTT
CDR3: CASSVQGETDTQYF

length: 16
D: TRBD1
size: NA
V: TRBV27
J: TRBJ1-2
DNA: TGTGCCAGCTGGACAGGGGGCCTCATTACCTCTATGGGCTACACCTTC
CDR3: CASWTGGLITSMGYTF

length: 14
D: NA
size: NA
V: TRBV5-1
J: TRBJ2-3
DNA: TGCGCCAGCAGTCCGGCCCTGGAGAGGGATACGCAGTATTTT
CDR3: CASSPALERDTQYF

length: 17
D: TRBD1
size: NA
V: TRBV4-3
J: TRBJ2-2
DNA: TGCGCCAGCAGCCAAGAGGGACAGGGGGCGAACACCGGGGAGCTGTTTTTT
CDR3: CASSQEGQGANTGELFF

length: 15
D: NA
size: NA
V: TRBV18
J: TRBJ1-5
DNA: TGTGCCAGCTCACCAAATTCGCCAGGGAATCAGCCCCAGCATTTT
CDR3: CASSPNSPGNQPQHF

length: 14
D: TRBD1
size: NA
V: TRBV2
J: TRBJ2-5
DNA: TGTGCCAGCAGTACTCAACAGGGGATGGAGACCCAGTACTTC
CDR3: CASSTQQGMETQYF

length: 13
D: TRBD1
size: NA
V: TRBV6-1
J: TRBJ1-2
DNA: TGTGCCAGCAGACGGGACAGTAACTATGGCTACACCTTC
CDR3: CASRRDSNYGYTF

length: 15
D: NA
size: NA
V: TRBV15
J: TRBJ1-3
DNA: TGTGCCACCAGCAGATCATACAGGTCTGGAAACACCATATATTTT
CDR3: CATSRSYRSGNTIYF

length: 14
D: NA
size: NA
V: TRBV7-9
J: TRBJ1-6
DNA: TGTGCCAGCAGCTCCGGGACAAATAATTCACCCCTCCACTTT
CDR3: CASSSGTNNSPLHF

length: 15
D: TRBD1
size: NA
V: TRBV5-8
J: TRBJ1-2
DNA: TGTGCCAGCAGTCGAGGACAGGGGGCTTACTATGGCTACACCTTC
CDR3: CASSRGQGAYYGYTF

length: 14
D: TRBD1
size: NA
V: TRBV28
J: TRBJ1-5
DNA: TGTGCCAGCAGCCCGACAGGGCTCGAGGAGCCCCAGCATTTT
CDR3: CASSPTGLEEPQHF

length: 13
D: NA
size: NA
V: TRBV5-8
J: TRBJ1-2
DNA: TGTGCCAGCAGCCAGCCCAATGGACAGGGCTACACCTTC
CDR3: CASSQPNGQGYTF

length: 13
D: NA
size: NA
V: TRBV7-8
J: TRBJ2-2
DNA: TGTGCCAGCAGCTTAGGCGGGGCCGGGGAGCTGTTTTTT
CDR3: CASSLGGAGELFF

length: 11
D: NA
size: NA
V: TRBV30
J: TRBJ1-1
DNA: TGTGCCTGGAGTGGCGTCTCCGGAGCTTTCTTT
CDR3: CAWSGVSGAFF

length: 14
D: NA
size: NA
V: TRBV6-1
J: TRBJ1-4
DNA: TGTGCCAGCAGTGTGGTGCCGGGGGTTGAAAAACTGTTTTTT
CDR3: CASSVVPGVEKLFF

length: 17
D: TRBD2
size: NA
V: TRBV4-2
J: TRBJ2-1
DNA: TGTGCCAGCAGCCAAGACGGGACTAGGAGGGGATACAATGAGCAGTTCTTC
CDR3: CASSQDGTRRGYNEQFF

length: 14
D: NA
size: NA
V: TRBV4-3
J: TRBJ2-4
DNA: TGCGCCAGCAGCCAAGAGCGTAGCAGGGACATTCAGTACTTC
CDR3: CASSQERSRDIQYF

length: 13
D: TRBD1
size: NA
V: TRBV6-1
J: TRBJ2-5
DNA: TGTGCCAGCAGTAGACAGGGGCAGGAGACCCAGTACTTC
CDR3: CASSRQGQETQYF

length: 14
D: NA
size: NA
V: TRBV5-1
J: TRBJ2-3
DNA: TGCGCCAGCAGGACGGCAGGGGCCCGAGATACGCAGTATTTT
CDR3: CASRTAGARDTQYF

length: 15
D: TRBD1
size: NA
V: TRBV4-1
J: TRBJ1-1
DNA: TGCGCCAGCAGCATAATGGACAGGGCGAACACTGAAGCTTTCTTT
CDR3: CASSIMDRANTEAFF

length: 15
D: NA
size: few
V: TRBV11-1
J: TRBJ1-2
DNA: TGTGCCAGCAGCTTAGGTCCCAGGGTCGGCTATGGCTACACCTTC
CDR3: CASSLGPRVGYGYTF

length: 15
D: TRBD1
size: once
V: TRBV6-5
J: TRBJ2-7
DNA: TGTGCCAGCAGTTACTCCGGACAGGAGTCCTACGAGCAGTACTTC
CDR3: CASSYSGQESYEQYF

length: 16
D: TRBD1
size: NA
V: TRBV7-9
J: TRBJ2-7
DNA: TGTGCCAGCAGCGAGAAGGGGACAGGGGGCAATTACGAGCAGTACTTC
CDR3: CASSEKGTGGNYEQYF

length: 13
D: TRBD1
size: NA
V: TRBV15
J: TRBJ2-2
DNA: TGTGCCACCACCGACAGGGAAGACGGGGAGCTGTTTTTT
CDR3: CATTDREDGELFF

length: 15
D: TRBD1
size: NA
V: TRBV11-1
J: TRBJ2-5
DNA: TGTGCCAGCAGCTTAGCTACAGGGGTCCAAGAGACCCAGTACTTC
CDR3: CASSLATGVQETQYF